This record looks at one T cell receptor (beta chain) sequence and its context. No cognate antigen has been identified for it. Base-call qualities are not available, and no considerably larger clone is one nucleotide away. The data were obtained in a study of blood T cell repertoires in COVID-19 (TCRdb year 2020). With respect to the entire study: The collaborator samples originated in the United States, Italy and Spain and spanned the acute and convalescent phases of COVID-19. The material from the prospective study consisted of cDNA or gDNA derived from T cells, B-cell-depleted T cells, or PBMCs. Subjects who had been exposed to COVID-19, were actively infected with it, or had recovered from it provided the deeply sampled blood TCRbeta repertoires that made up the dataset. A freely available public database, intended as a resource for researchers studying the immune response to SARS-CoV-2, is where the repertoires were released. Samples came from the ongoing ImmuneRACE study (first 160 participants) plus 1,254 subjects from 6 global collaborators. A de-identified subject ID, COVID-19 status, age in years and sex were almost always included in the sample metadata. HLA class I and class II types, where available, came from metadata supplied by the sample provider rather than from assay-based typing. The investigation overall reported the following: The amount of clinical and demographic metadata varied by source and participant and was provided uncurated.

Collaborating institutions collected whole blood in K2EDTA tubes following their own protocols. Collaborator samples were shipped for TCRbeta analysis as frozen whole blood, isolated PBMCs, or DNA extracted from either sample type. TCRbeta CDR3 regions were amplified from genomic DNA by means of the immunoSEQ Assay, a bias-controlled multiplex PCR. The source study handled its data this way. The number of nucleated cells in each sample was estimated by amplification of reference gene primers within the assay. To quantify the absolute abundance of each unique TCRbeta CDR3 rearrangement, sequence reads were collapsed and filtered. For each sample, productive Simpson clonality was calculated as the square root of Simpson's diversity index across productive rearrangements. Held by TCRdb, this immuneACCESS table contains in-frame sequences only and omits some clones. Under half of the omission traces to an unresolved V gene where checked; the cause of the rest is unknown. That table furnishes V, J and clone size, whereas the DNA furnished D and trimming. Recorded for this sample are around 100,000 clones; 84% of them occurred a single time. Jointly, the top ten make up under 30% of the sample.

The CDR1 and CDR2 encoded by the germline V gene are SGHRS and YFSETQ. V drops 0 bases and J drops 5 bases, leaving 20 bases in between. The CDR3 numbers 17 residues from cysteine through phenylalanine. Only the CDR3 DNA is retained, 51 bases long and in frame from the first base. This TCR was sampled from a man aged 60 to 69 with acute or convalescent COVID-19. The sequenced sample was peripheral blood. The V gene is TRBV5-1 and the J gene is TRBJ2-5; perhaps TRBD2 is the D gene, with 6 bases matching. The nucleotide sequence reads as follows: TGCGCCAGCAGCTTGGTCGGACCGGGAGCCGCGGGGGAGACCCAGTACTTC. Translated, this gives CASSLVGPGAAGETQYF.